The 5 T cell receptor beta chains below all came from one sample that was sequenced in a study of metastatic and nonmetastatic thyroid tumors. TCRdb re-clonotyped the PCR reads via MiXCR. The data contain 75,000 to 100,000 clones, about an eighth of them singletons. No patient had received any treatment before thyroid surgery. Sequencing was done on a sample of blood. The receptors originated from a female donor with papillary thyroid cancer or a benign thyroid nodule (not recorded which). Some clones in this sample may be carry-over from other donors' samples.

V usage is TRBV6-1 and J usage is TRBJ2-7; D uncertain. CDR1 is MNHNS, CDR2 SASEGT, per germline. V was clipped by 6 bases and J by 3 bases, with 12 bases between them. The CDR3 is made up of 13 amino acids. The CDR3, as DNA: TGTGCCAGCAGAACGGGCCTAGGCTACGAGCAGTACTTC. Amino acids: CASRTGLGYEQYF.

With regard to this clone: This sequence may be a read error, since a much larger clone differs from it by one base. Other nucleotide sequences in the sample specify the same CDR3. The chain employs TRBV27 and TRBJ2-3; 9 bases agree with TRBD1. From germline, CDR1 is MNHEY and CDR2 SMNVEV (reference sequence). J gave up 0 bases and V 7 bases, and 14 bases lay outside the gene matches. The CDR3 is 18 amino acids. The CDR3 DNA follows: TGTGCCAGCATTCCGGGACAGGGTCTCTCTTCTAGCACAGATACGCAGTATTTT. Its translation: CASIPGQGLSSSTDTQYF.

This clone was picked up many times. The chain employs TRBV2 and TRBJ1-4, with D perhaps matching TRBD1 (6 bases). The CDR3 runs to 15 residues. The germline V gene has CDR1 SNHLY and CDR2 FYNNEI. The germline V and J ends were trimmed by 9 bases and 0 bases, with 14 bases remaining between them. Here the CDR3 reads CASRTVRATNEKLFF. CDR3 bases: TGTGCCAGTCGGACAGTTCGTGCAACTAATGAAAAACTGTTTTTT.

By sample share, this clone is medium-sized. The chain uses TRBV6-5 and TRBJ1-3; D is unclear. Deletions cut 2 bases from V and 1 base from J, with 6 bases between. This CDR3 region has 14 residues. Germline-derived CDR1 and CDR2 are MNHEY and SVGAGI. The CDR3 loop is CASSYGLSGNTIYF. CDR3 nucleotides: TGTGCCAGCAGTTACGGCCTTTCTGGAAACACCATATATTTT.

The sample holds many counts of this clone. This rearrangement joins TRBV20-1 to TRBJ2-5; the D gene is possibly TRBD2 (5 bases). The CDR3 has 14 amino acids. Germline values: CDR1 DFQATT, CDR2 SNEGSKA (reference sequence). Trimming stripped 1 base from V and 5 bases from J, with 14 bases between. The CDR3 is CSARVGSSRETQYF. In DNA, the CDR3 is TGCAGTGCTAGAGTAGGGTCTAGCCGGGAGACCCAGTACTTC.